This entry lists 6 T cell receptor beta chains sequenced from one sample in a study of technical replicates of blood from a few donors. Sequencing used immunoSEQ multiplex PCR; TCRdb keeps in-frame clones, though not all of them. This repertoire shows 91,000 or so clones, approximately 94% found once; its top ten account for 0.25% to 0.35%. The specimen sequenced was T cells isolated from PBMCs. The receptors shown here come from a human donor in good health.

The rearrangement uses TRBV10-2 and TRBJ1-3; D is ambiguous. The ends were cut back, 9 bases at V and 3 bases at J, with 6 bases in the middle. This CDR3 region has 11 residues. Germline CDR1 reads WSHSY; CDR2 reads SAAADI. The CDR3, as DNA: TGCGCCAGTCAAAATGGAAACACCATATATTTT. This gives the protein CASQNGNTIYF.

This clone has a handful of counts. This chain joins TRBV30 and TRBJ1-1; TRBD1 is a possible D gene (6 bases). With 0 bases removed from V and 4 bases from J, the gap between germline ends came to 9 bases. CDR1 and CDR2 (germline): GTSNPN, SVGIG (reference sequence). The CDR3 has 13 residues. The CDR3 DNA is TGTGCCTGGAGTGTTTGGGGGCCCACTGAAGCTTTCTTT. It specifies CAWSVWGPTEAFF.

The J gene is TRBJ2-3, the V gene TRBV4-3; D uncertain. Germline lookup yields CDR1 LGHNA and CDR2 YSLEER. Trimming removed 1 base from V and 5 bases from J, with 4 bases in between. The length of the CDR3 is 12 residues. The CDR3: CASSQGQDTQYF. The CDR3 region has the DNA TGCGCCAGCAGCCAAGGGCAAGATACGCAGTATTTT.

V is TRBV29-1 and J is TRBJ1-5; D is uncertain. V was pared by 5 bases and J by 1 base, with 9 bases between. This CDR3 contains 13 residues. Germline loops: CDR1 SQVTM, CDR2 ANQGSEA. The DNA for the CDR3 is TGCAGCGTTACCGGGGAGAGCAATCAGCCCCAGCATTTT. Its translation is CSVTGESNQPQHF.

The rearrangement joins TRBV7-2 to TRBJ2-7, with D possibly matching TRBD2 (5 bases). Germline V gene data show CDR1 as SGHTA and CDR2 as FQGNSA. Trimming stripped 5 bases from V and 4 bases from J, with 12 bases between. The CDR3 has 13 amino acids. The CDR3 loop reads CASSPTTIYEQYF. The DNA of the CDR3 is TGTGCCAGCAGCCCGACGACTATTTACGAGCAGTACTTC.

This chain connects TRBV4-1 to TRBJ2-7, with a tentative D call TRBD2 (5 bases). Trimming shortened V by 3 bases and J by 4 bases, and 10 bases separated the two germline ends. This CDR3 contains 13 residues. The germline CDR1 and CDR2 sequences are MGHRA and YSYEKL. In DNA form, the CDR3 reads TGCGCCAGCAGCCATGAGGGTGGGTACGAGCAGTACTTC. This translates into CASSHEGGYEQYF.